The 21 T cell receptor beta chains presented below share a single source sample, sequenced in a study of OX40 agonist ivuxolimab in advanced cancers. Clones were read by immunoSEQ multiplex PCR, and TCRdb kept only the in-frame ones, dropping some. The profile shows 63,000 or so clones, roughly 84% of them singletons. The sequencing here drew on CD4+ or CD8+ T cells sorted from blood, taken in a trial of the OX40 agonist ivuxolimab. The receptors originated from an adult with an advanced solid tumor such as melanoma, head and neck, liver or kidney cancer.

The chain joins TRBV30 to TRBJ2-1; the D call may be TRBD1 or TRBD2 (5 bases each). V was clipped by 0 bases and J by 6 bases, with 9 bases between them. CDR1 and CDR2 (germline): GTSNPN, SVGIG (reference sequence). The CDR3 is 13 amino acids. This CDR3 is CAWSVGVRNEQFF. CDR3 nucleotides: TGTGCCTGGAGTGTGGGGGTTCGCAATGAGCAGTTCTTC.

This clone was recorded only once. This chain uses TRBV4-3 with TRBJ2-3, with D tentatively TRBD1 (6 bases). V lost 2 bases, J lost 1 base, and 13 bases lay in between. The germline gives CDR1 LGHNA, CDR2 YSLEER. CDR3 size: 16 residues. CDR3 loop: CASSQLPGQGTDTQYF. CDR3 bases: TGCGCCAGCAGCCAATTGCCGGGACAAGGCACAGATACGCAGTATTTT.

The chain is built from TRBV4-3 and TRBJ2-2; D call uncertain. V lost 4 bases, J lost 7 bases, and 13 bases lay in between. The germline V gene encodes CDR1 LGHNA and CDR2 YSLEER. The CDR3 length is 14 residues. This chain's CDR3 is CASSPQYVYGELFF. CDR3 sequence (DNA): TGCGCCAGCAGCCCACAGTACGTTTACGGGGAGCTGTTTTTT.

The V gene is TRBV30, the J gene TRBJ1-1; no clear D gene. This CDR3 is 13 amino acids long. V dropped 8 bases and J dropped 1 base, with 14 bases sitting between them. Germline loops: CDR1 GTSNPN, CDR2 SVGIG (reference sequence). CDR3 DNA: TGTGCCGGATATAGAACACCGAACACTGAAGCTTTCTTT. Translated: CAGYRTPNTEAFF.

This clone was detected once. The rearrangement uses TRBV10-3 and TRBJ2-3, with 7 bases aligning to TRBD1. The CDR3 loop spans 13 amino acids. Germline V gene sequence: CDR1 ENHRY, CDR2 SYGVKD. V was pared by 6 bases and J by 4 bases, with 4 bases of the junction left unmatched. As DNA, the CDR3 is TGTGCCATCAGGACAGGGAACTCAGATACGCAGTATTTT. Residues: CAIRTGNSDTQYF.

The chain has TRBV7-3 and TRBJ2-2; TRBD2 agrees at 14 bases. The germline V gene has CDR1 SGHTA and CDR2 FQGTGA. J lost 7 bases, V lost 3 bases, and 7 bases had no gene match. CDR3 length: 17 residues. The CDR3 nucleotides are TGTGCCAGCAGCTTTACCGGGACTAGCGGGAGTGGCGGGGAGCTGTTTTTT. Amino acids: CASSFTGTSGSGGELFF.

CDR3 sequence reads: CASSRVRANTEAFF. The CDR3 coding sequence is TGTGCCAGTAGTAGAGTCAGGGCCAACACTGAAGCTTTCTTT. This sequence joins TRBV19 and TRBJ1-1; perhaps TRBD1 as D (5 bases). The ends were cut back, 4 bases at V and 2 bases at J, with 11 bases in the middle. The V gene's germline CDR1 is LNHDA and CDR2 SQIVND (reference sequence). This CDR3 is 14 amino acids long.

The chain joins TRBV19 to TRBJ2-5, with D perhaps TRBD2 (6 bases). V lost 5 bases, J lost 2 bases, and 21 bases lay in between. The CDR3 is 17 amino acids. Per the germline V gene, CDR1 is LNHDA and CDR2 is SQIVND (reference sequence). CDR3 coding DNA: TGTGCCAGTAGTGCCAACACCCGGAGGGCCGGGCAAGAGACCCAGTACTTC. Its translation is CASSANTRRAGQETQYF.

This chain joins TRBV9 and TRBJ2-3; unclear D gene. The V gene lost 0 bases and the J gene lost 3 bases, with 20 bases spanning the gap. The CDR3 extends over 18 amino acids. Germline V lookup: CDR1 SGDLS, CDR2 YYNGEE. In DNA form, the CDR3 reads TGTGCCAGCAGCGTAGAGCTATCATCGTGGGTATTAACAGATACGCAGTATTTT. Amino acid sequence: CASSVELSSWVLTDTQYF.

The gene calls are TRBV5-1 and TRBJ2-7; D is ambiguous. This CDR3 region has 16 residues. Trimming took off 0 bases at V and 2 bases at J, with 15 bases between the two ends. Germline-derived CDR1 and CDR2 are SGHRS and YFSETQ. The CDR3: CASSLGARPDTYEQYF. CDR3 DNA: TGCGCCAGCAGCTTGGGGGCCAGGCCCGATACCTACGAGCAGTACTTC.

The chain carries TRBV27 and TRBJ2-7, with a tentative D call TRBD1 (6 bases). The ends were cut back, 7 bases at V and 0 bases at J, with 19 bases in the middle. The germline V gene has CDR1 MNHEY and CDR2 SMNVEV (reference sequence). This CDR3 comprises 16 residues. The DNA of the CDR3 is TGTGCCAGCACCCTCTCCGGCAGGGGAAGCTCCTACGAGCAGTACTTC. Its protein product is CASTLSGRGSSYEQYF.

The sample holds one count of this clone. This chain links TRBV5-4 with TRBJ2-5; 12 bases align to TRBD1. With 2 bases clipped from V and 4 bases from J, the junction kept 3 bases outside the gene matches. CDR1 is SGHNT, CDR2 YYREEE, per germline (reference sequence). The CDR3 sequence is 15 residues long. CDR3 DNA: TGTGCCAGCAGCTTTAGGGACAGGGGGCGAGAGACCCAGTACTTC. This encodes CASSFRDRGRETQYF.

The chain uses TRBV28 and TRBJ1-5, with D possibly matching TRBD1 (6 bases). The length of the CDR3 is 12 residues. Germline CDR1 is MDHEN and CDR2 is SYDVKM. Trimming took 9 bases from V and 7 from J, leaving 13 bases between them. CDR3 DNA sequence: TGTGCCAGTTGGGGGGCAACCCAGCCCCAGCATTTT. As protein: CASWGATQPQHF.

The chain uses TRBV11-3 and TRBJ2-7; D might be TRBD1 (5 bases). CDR1 SGHNT and CDR2 YENEEA come from the germline V gene. The germline V and J ends were trimmed by 2 bases and 3 bases, with 14 bases remaining between them. This CDR3 is 15 amino acids long. CDR3 sequence (DNA): TGTGCCAGCAGCTTACACACAGGCTCGAACTACGAGCAGTACTTC. Protein sequence: CASSLHTGSNYEQYF.

The chain uses TRBV7-2 and TRBJ2-7; unclear D gene. V was clipped by 5 bases and J by 9 bases, with 17 bases between them. The CDR3 length is 13 residues. Germline V CDR1 and CDR2: SGHTA, FQGNSA. As DNA, the CDR3 is TGTGCCAGCAGCGTTACTGCTTCCTCCCGGCAGTACTTC. This codes for CASSVTASSRQYF.

This clone ranks as medium-sized. The V call is TRBV2, the J call TRBJ2-7; 7 bases fit TRBD1. The CDR3 loop spans 14 amino acids. V lost 3 bases and J lost 4; bases outside the gene matches: 6. The V gene's germline CDR1 is SNHLY and CDR2 FYNNEI. CDR3 bases: TGTGCCAGCAGTGACTCCGGGACAGTATACGAGCAGTACTTC. This encodes CASSDSGTVYEQYF.

This clone was recorded only once. J is TRBJ2-1 and V is TRBV4-3, with D possibly TRBD2 on 5 matching bases. CDR1 LGHNA and CDR2 YSLEER come from the germline V gene. The CDR3 is 13 amino acids. With 3 bases removed from V and 7 bases from J, the gap between germline ends came to 10 bases. The CDR3 nucleotides read TGCGCCAGCAGCCACGAAAGGGAGAATGAGCAGTTCTTC. Residues: CASSHERENEQFF.

V gene TRBV27 combines with J gene TRBJ2-7, with D possibly matching TRBD2 (5 bases). V gave up 6 bases and J gave up 1 base, with 16 bases separating them. Per the germline V gene, CDR1 is MNHEY and CDR2 is SMNVEV (reference sequence). The CDR3 totals 15 residues. CDR3 in amino acids: CASSRGRSGSYEQYF. The CDR3 DNA reads as TGTGCCAGCAGCCGCGGACGGTCGGGGTCCTACGAGCAGTACTTC.

This sequence joins TRBV19 and TRBJ1-5, with a weak D call TRBD1 (5 bases). V was pared by 3 bases and J by 0 bases, with 18 bases between. Looked up from germline, CDR1 is LNHDA and CDR2 is SQIVND (reference sequence). There are 18 residues in the CDR3. Here the CDR3 DNA reads TGTGCCAGTAGTATGGGGCAGGGCCGCCCCGTTAGCAATCAGCCCCAGCATTTT. It is translated as CASSMGQGRPVSNQPQHF.

The CDR3 protein is CASSSWSGPETQYF. CDR3 sequence (DNA): TGTGCCAGCAGCTCTTGGTCAGGGCCAGAGACCCAGTACTTC. The rearrangement links TRBV5-6 to TRBJ2-5; tentatively, D is TRBD1 (5 bases). Germline loops: CDR1 SGHDT, CDR2 YYEEEE. CDR3 length: 14 amino acids. The V end was cut by 3 bases, the J end by 4 bases, with 13 bases between.

The chain uses TRBV2 and TRBJ2-7; D uncertain. CDR1 and CDR2 from the germline V gene are SNHLY and FYNNEI. The CDR3 is 13 residues long. V lost 8 bases, J lost 2 bases, and 13 bases lay in between. The CDR3 loop reads CASRLALTYEQYF. Here the CDR3 DNA reads TGTGCCAGCCGGTTAGCCCTGACCTACGAGCAGTACTTC.